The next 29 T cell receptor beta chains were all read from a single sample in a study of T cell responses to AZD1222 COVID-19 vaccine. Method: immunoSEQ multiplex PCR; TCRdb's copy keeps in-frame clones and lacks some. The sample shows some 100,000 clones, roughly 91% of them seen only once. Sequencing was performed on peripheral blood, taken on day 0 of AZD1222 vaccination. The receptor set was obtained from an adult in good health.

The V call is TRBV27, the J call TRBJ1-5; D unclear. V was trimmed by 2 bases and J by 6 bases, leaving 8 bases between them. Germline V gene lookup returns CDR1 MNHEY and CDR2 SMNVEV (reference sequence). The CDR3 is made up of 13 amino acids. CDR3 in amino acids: CASSLVFGQPQHF. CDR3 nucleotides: TGTGCCAGCAGTTTAGTTTTCGGTCAGCCCCAGCATTTT.

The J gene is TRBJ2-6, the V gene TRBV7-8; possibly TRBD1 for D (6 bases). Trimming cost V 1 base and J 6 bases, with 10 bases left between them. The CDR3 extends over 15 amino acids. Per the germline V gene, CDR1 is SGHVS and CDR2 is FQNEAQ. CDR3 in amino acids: CASSLDAGVANVLTF. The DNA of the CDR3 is TGTGCCAGCAGCTTAGATGCAGGGGTGGCCAACGTCCTGACTTTC.

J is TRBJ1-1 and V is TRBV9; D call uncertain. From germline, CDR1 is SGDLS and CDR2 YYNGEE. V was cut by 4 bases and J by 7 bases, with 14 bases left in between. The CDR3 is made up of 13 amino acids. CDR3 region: CASSTRTGNEAFF. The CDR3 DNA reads TGTGCCAGCAGCACCCGGACGGGGAATGAAGCTTTCTTT.

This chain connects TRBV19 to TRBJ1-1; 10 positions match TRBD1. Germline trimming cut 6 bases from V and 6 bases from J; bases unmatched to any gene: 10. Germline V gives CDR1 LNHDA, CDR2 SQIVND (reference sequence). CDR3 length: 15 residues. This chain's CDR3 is CASSLRTGGVAEAFF. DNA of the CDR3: TGTGCCAGTAGCCTTAGGACAGGGGGGGTAGCTGAAGCTTTCTTT.

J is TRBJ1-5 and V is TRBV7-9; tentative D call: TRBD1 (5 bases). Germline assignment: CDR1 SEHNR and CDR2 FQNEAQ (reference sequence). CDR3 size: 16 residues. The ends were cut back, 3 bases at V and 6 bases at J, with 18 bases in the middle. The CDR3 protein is CASSLGVGGDTQPQHF. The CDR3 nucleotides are TGTGCCAGCAGCTTGGGGGTCGGGGGTGACACTCAGCCCCAGCATTTT.

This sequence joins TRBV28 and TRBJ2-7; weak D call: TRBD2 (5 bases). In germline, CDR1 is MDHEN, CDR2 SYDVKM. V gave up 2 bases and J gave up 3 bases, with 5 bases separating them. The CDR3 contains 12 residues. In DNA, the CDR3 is TGTGCCAGCAGTTTAGCGGGCTACGAGCAGTACTTC. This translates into CASSLAGYEQYF.

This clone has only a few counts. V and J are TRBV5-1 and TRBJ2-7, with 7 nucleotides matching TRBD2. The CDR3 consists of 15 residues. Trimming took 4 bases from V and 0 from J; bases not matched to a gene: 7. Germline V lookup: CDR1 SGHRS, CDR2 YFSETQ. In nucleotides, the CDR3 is TGCGCCAGCAGCCCGTCGGGGGGTTTCTCCTACGAGCAGTACTTC. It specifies CASSPSGGFSYEQYF.

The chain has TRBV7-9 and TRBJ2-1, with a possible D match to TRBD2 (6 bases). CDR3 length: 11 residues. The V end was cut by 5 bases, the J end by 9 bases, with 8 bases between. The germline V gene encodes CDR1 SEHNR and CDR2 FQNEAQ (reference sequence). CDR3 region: CASSKEGEQFF. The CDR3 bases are TGTGCCAGCAGCAAGGAGGGTGAGCAGTTCTTC.

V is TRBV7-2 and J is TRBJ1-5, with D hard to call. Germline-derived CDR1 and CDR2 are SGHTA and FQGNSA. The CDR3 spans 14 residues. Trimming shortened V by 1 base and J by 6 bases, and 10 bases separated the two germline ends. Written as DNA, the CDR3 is TGTGCCAGCAGCTTAGAATACGTCGGTCAGCCCCAGCATTTT. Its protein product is CASSLEYVGQPQHF.

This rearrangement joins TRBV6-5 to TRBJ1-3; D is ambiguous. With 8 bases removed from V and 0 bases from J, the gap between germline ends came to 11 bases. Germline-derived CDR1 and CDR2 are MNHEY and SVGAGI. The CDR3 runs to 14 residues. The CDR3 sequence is CASVGSHSGNTIYF. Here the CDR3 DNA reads TGTGCCAGCGTTGGATCCCACTCTGGAAACACCATATATTTT.

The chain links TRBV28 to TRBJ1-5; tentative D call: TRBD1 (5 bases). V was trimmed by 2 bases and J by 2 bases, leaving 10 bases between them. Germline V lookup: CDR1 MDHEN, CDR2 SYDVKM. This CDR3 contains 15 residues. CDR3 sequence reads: CASSLQGEGNQPQHF. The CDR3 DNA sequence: TGTGCCAGCAGTTTACAGGGAGAGGGCAATCAGCCCCAGCATTTT.

In DNA form, the CDR3 reads TGTGCCAGCAGCCAGACCGGGACTTACAGGGACCAGCCCCAGCATTTT. It encodes CASSQTGTYRDQPQHF. The V and J genes are TRBV7-9 and TRBJ1-5, with D perhaps matching TRBD1 (6 bases). V was trimmed by 5 bases and J by 7 bases, leaving 21 bases between them. Germline CDR1 and CDR2: SEHNR and FQNEAQ (reference sequence). The CDR3 has 16 amino acids.

The CDR3 reads CASSLWGRGSPLHF. The CDR3 DNA sequence: TGTGCCAGCAGCTTGTGGGGAAGGGGTTCACCCCTCCACTTT. The chain combines TRBV5-6 with TRBJ1-6, with D perhaps TRBD1 (5 bases). The CDR3 extends over 14 amino acids. Per germline, CDR1 SGHDT and CDR2 YYEEEE. Trimming left V 1 base short and J 9 bases short, with 11 bases between.

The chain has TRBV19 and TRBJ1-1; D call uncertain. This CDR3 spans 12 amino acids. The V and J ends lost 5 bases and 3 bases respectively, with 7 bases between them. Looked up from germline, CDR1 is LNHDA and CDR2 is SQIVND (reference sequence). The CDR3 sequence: CASSPRHTEAFF. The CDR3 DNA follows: TGTGCCAGTAGTCCCCGTCACACTGAAGCTTTCTTT.

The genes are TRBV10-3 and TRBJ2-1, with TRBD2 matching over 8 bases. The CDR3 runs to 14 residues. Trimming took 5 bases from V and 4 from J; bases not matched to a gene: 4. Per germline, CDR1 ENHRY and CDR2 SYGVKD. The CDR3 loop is CAISPGGAYNEQFF. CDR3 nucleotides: TGTGCCATCAGTCCGGGGGGGGCTTACAATGAGCAGTTCTTC.

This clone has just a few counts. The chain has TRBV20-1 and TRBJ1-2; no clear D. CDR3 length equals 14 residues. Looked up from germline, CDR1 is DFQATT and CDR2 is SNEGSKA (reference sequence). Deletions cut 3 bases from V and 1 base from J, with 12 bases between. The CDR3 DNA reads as TGCAGTGCTAGTTGGGCAGGAAATAACTATGGCTACACCTTC. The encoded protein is CSASWAGNNYGYTF.

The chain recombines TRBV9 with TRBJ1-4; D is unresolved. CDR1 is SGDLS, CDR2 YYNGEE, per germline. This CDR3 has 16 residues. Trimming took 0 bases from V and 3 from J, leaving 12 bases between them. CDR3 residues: CASSVALRKANEKLFF. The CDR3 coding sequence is TGTGCCAGCAGCGTAGCTCTGAGGAAGGCTAATGAAAAACTGTTTTTT.

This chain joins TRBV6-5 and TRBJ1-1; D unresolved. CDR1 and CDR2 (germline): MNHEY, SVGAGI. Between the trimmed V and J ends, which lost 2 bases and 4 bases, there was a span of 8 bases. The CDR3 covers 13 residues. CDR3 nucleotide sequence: TGTGCCAGCAGTTACGGCAGAGCCACTGAAGCTTTCTTT. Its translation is CASSYGRATEAFF.

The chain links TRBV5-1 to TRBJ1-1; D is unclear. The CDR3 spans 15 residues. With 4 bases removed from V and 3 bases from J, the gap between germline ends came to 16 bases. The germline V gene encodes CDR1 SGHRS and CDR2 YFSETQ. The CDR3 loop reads CASSPADGLYTEAFF. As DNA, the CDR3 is TGCGCCAGCAGCCCGGCCGACGGACTGTACACTGAAGCTTTCTTT.

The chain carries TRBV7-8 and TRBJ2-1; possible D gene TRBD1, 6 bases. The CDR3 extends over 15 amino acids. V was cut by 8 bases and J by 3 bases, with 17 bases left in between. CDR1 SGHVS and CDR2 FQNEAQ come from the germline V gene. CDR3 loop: CASLPWQGLYNEQFF. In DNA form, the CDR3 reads TGTGCCAGCCTTCCCTGGCAGGGGCTCTACAATGAGCAGTTCTTC.

This chain's CDR3 is CASSLEDEKLFF. DNA for the CDR3: TGTGCCAGCAGCTTAGAGGATGAAAAACTGTTTTTT. The chain combines TRBV7-9 with TRBJ1-4; D is unresolved. This CDR3 region has 12 residues. CDR1 SEHNR and CDR2 FQNEAQ come from the germline V gene (reference sequence). Trimming stripped 1 base from V and 6 bases from J, with 3 bases between.

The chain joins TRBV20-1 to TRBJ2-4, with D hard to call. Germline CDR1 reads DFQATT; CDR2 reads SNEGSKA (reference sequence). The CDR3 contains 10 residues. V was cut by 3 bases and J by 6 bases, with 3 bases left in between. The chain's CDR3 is CSASLNIQYF. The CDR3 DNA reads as TGCAGTGCTAGCCTAAACATTCAGTACTTC.

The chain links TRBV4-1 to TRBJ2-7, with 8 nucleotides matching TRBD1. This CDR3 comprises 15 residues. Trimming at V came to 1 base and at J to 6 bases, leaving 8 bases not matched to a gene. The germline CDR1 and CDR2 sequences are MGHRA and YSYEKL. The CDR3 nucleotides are TGCGCCAGCAGCCAAGGGAGGACAGGGAAACTCGAGCAGTACTTC. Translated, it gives CASSQGRTGKLEQYF.

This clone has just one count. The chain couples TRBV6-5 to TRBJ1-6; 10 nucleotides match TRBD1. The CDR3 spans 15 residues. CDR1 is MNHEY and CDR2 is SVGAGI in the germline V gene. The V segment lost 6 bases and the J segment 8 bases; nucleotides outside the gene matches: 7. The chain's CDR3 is CASRPGQGPYSPLHF. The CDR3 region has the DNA TGTGCCAGCAGACCGGGACAGGGGCCCTATTCACCCCTCCACTTT.

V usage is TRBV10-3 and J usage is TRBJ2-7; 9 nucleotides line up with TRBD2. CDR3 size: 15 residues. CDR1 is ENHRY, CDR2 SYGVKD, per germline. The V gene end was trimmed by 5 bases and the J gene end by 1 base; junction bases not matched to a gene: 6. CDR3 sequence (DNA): TGTGCCATCAGTTCAGAGACTAGCGGATCCTACGAGCAGTACTTC. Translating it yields CAISSETSGSYEQYF.

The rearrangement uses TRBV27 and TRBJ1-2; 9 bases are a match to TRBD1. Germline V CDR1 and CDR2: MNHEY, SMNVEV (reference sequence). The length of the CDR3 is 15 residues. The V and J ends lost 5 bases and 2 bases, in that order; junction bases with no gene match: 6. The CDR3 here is CASSGGTGKNYGYTF. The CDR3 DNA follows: TGTGCCAGCAGTGGAGGGACAGGGAAAAACTATGGCTACACCTTC.

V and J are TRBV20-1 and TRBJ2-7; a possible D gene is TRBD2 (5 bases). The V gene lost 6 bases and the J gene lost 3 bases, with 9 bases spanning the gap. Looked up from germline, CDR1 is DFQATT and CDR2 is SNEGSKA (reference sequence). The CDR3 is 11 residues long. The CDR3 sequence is CSAPGYYEQYF. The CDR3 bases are TGCAGTGCCCCGGGGTACTACGAGCAGTACTTC.

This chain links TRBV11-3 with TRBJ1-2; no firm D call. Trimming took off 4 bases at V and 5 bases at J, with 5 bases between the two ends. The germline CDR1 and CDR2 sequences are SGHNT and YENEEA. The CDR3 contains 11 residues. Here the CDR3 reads CASSSGYGYTF. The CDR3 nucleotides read TGTGCCAGCAGCTCTGGGTATGGCTACACCTTC. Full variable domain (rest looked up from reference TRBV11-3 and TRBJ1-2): EAGVVQSPRYKIIEKKQPVAFWCNPISGHNTLYWYLQNLGQGPELLIRYENEEAVDDSQLPKDRFSAERLKGVDSTLKIQPAELGDSAVYLCASSSGYGYTFGSGTRLTVV.

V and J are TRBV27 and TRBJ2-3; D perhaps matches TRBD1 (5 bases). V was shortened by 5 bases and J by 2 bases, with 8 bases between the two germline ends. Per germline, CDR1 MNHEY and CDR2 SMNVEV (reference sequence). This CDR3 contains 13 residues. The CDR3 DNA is TGTGCCAGCAGTAGGGGATACACAGATACGCAGTATTTT. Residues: CASSRGYTDTQYF.